The 30 T cell receptor beta chains below were found in one sample sequenced in a study of blood T cell repertoires in COVID-19 (dated by TCRdb to 2019 to 2021). The library was generated by the immunoSEQ multiplex PCR assay. TCRdb re-hosts the immuneACCESS table, in-frame sequences only. Its copies lack some clones; in the studies checked, an unresolved V gene accounts for under half of them, and the cause for the rest is not known. The sample contains 250,000 to 350,000 clones, around 90% of them found a single time. The ten largest make up 2% to 2.5% of the sample. Sequencing was performed on PBMCs or T cells enriched from blood (not recorded which). These receptors originate from a woman in her sixties or seventies in a cohort exposed to, infected with or recovered from COVID-19 (not recorded which).

This clone was recorded once. The chain has TRBV30 and TRBJ2-7; D is possibly TRBD2 (5 bases). The V end was cut by 0 bases, the J end by 3 bases, with 12 bases between. The CDR3 is 14 amino acids. Germline V CDR1 and CDR2: GTSNPN, SVGIG (reference sequence). The CDR3 DNA reads as TGTGCCTGGAGTGTAGGTGGGAGTCGCTACGAGCAGTACTTC. It translates to CAWSVGGSRYEQYF.

The chain combines TRBV28 with TRBJ2-7; maybe TRBD1 (6 bases). CDR1 MDHEN and CDR2 SYDVKM come from the germline V gene. This CDR3 comprises 15 residues. The V and J ends lost 4 bases and 5 bases respectively, with 18 bases between them. CDR3 coding DNA: TGTGCCAGCAGTTGGTACAGGGTACTTCTCAACGAGCAGTACTTC. Its protein is CASSWYRVLLNEQYF.

This clone was recorded once. CDR3 sequence reads: CASTGQGLYNEQFF. The CDR3 DNA reads TGCGCCAGCACTGGACAGGGGTTATACAATGAGCAGTTCTTC. The chain couples TRBV5-1 to TRBJ2-1; 9 bases fit TRBD1. The CDR3 loop spans 14 amino acids. Germline V gene lookup returns CDR1 SGHRS and CDR2 YFSETQ. The J segment lost 4 bases and the V segment lost 6 bases, leaving 5 bases of the junction unmatched.

The chain combines TRBV6-5 with TRBJ2-1; TRBD2 matches at 8 bases. The CDR3 covers 15 residues. Germline V gives CDR1 MNHEY, CDR2 SVGAGI. Trimming removed 4 bases from V and 8 bases from J; junction bases left unmatched: 10. The CDR3 spells CASSFPGLGVDEQFF. In DNA, the CDR3 is TGTGCCAGCAGTTTCCCGGGACTAGGAGTCGATGAGCAGTTCTTC.

The chain links TRBV9 to TRBJ2-7; 8 bases are shared with TRBD2. Germline V gene lookup returns CDR1 SGDLS and CDR2 YYNGEE. Trimming at V came to 2 bases and at J to 2 bases, leaving 6 bases not matched to a gene. The CDR3 consists of 15 residues. CDR3 bases: TGTGCCAGCAGCGTTTTCGGGAGGGGCCCCTACGAGCAGTACTTC. It specifies CASSVFGRGPYEQYF.

This rearrangement joins TRBV5-1 to TRBJ1-1, with 8 bases matching TRBD1. There are 15 residues in the CDR3. Per the germline V gene, CDR1 is SGHRS and CDR2 is YFSETQ. Germline trimming cut 1 base from V and 4 bases from J; bases unmatched to any gene: 6. As DNA, the CDR3 is TGCGCCAGCAGCTTGCGGGCACAGGGGGGCACTGAAGCTTTCTTT. Translated, it gives CASSLRAQGGTEAFF.

Turning to this clone: The sample holds other DNA sequences that translate to the same CDR3. J is TRBJ2-7 and V is TRBV5-4; 11 positions match TRBD2. Germline CDR1 and CDR2: SGHNT and YYREEE (reference sequence). CDR3 size: 16 residues. With V trimmed by 0 bases and J by 1 base, 3 bases remained unmatched. CDR3 sequence reads: CASSLGLAGGSYEQYF. The CDR3 nucleotides are TGTGCCAGCAGCTTGGGTCTAGCGGGAGGATCCTACGAGCAGTACTTC.

The CDR3 sequence is CASRPTSQHRVGYTF. In nucleotides, the CDR3 is TGTGCCAGCAGGCCAACTTCCCAACACAGGGTGGGCTACACCTTC. The chain uses TRBV28 and TRBJ1-2; tentative D call: TRBD1 (6 bases). The V gene lost 6 bases and the J gene lost 8 bases, with 22 bases spanning the gap. CDR3 length equals 15 residues. CDR1 is MDHEN and CDR2 is SYDVKM in the germline V gene.

This rearrangement joins TRBV28 to TRBJ2-3; 14 positions match TRBD2. The CDR3 consists of 21 residues. Per the germline V gene, CDR1 is MDHEN and CDR2 is SYDVKM. The V and J ends lost 0 bases and 1 base, in that order; junction bases with no gene match: 12. The CDR3 coding sequence is TGTGCCAGCAGTTTATGGGGGATGGGACTAGCGGGAGAGGTTGGCACAGATACGCAGTATTTT. It specifies CASSLWGMGLAGEVGTDTQYF.

This clone was counted a single time. The chain recombines TRBV11-3 with TRBJ2-3; 10 nucleotides agree with TRBD2. The CDR3 spans 20 residues. V lost 1 base to trimming and J lost 3 bases; unmatched junction nucleotides: 16. Germline CDR1 and CDR2: SGHNT and YENEEA. The CDR3 nucleotides are TGTGCCAGCAGCTTAGGATCTAGGCTAGCGGGAGATAAGGCTACAGATACGCAGTATTTT. It yields the protein CASSLGSRLAGDKATDTQYF.

The CDR3 loop is CASRGTVSYEQYF. CDR3 nucleotides: TGCGCCAGCAGGGGGACAGTCTCCTACGAGCAGTACTTC. The gene calls are TRBV4-1 and TRBJ2-7, with 7 bases that match TRBD1. V lost 6 bases and J lost 0; bases outside the gene matches: 2. CDR1 and CDR2 (germline): MGHRA, YSYEKL. This CDR3 has 13 amino acids.

The chain links TRBV19 to TRBJ1-1; D might be TRBD1 (5 bases). Looked up from germline, CDR1 is LNHDA and CDR2 is SQIVND (reference sequence). V dropped 8 bases and J dropped 1 base, with 8 bases sitting between them. There are 12 residues in the CDR3. CDR3 DNA sequence: TGTGCCAGTCTCACAGGGAACACTGAAGCTTTCTTT. Translated, it gives CASLTGNTEAFF.

The chain couples TRBV6-2 or TRBV6-3 to TRBJ1-6; unclear D gene. The CDR3 is 12 residues long. CDR1 and CDR2 (germline): MNHEY, SVGEGT. V gave up 3 bases and J gave up 7 bases, with 4 bases separating them. Written as DNA, the CDR3 is TGTGCCAGCAGTTATCAGAATTCACCCCTCCACTTT. Translated: CASSYQNSPLHF.

The chain joins TRBV27 to TRBJ2-3; 12 nucleotides align to TRBD1. The CDR3 is 15 amino acids. V trimming: 7 bases; J trimming: 5 bases; junction bases outside the gene matches: 7. Germline CDR1 is MNHEY and CDR2 is SMNVEV (reference sequence). The DNA of the CDR3 is TGTGCCAGCAATTGGGACAGGGGGCGCGGAGATACGCAGTATTTT. Its translation is CASNWDRGRGDTQYF.

J is TRBJ2-7 and V is TRBV28, with 8 nucleotides matching TRBD1. CDR1 and CDR2 (germline): MDHEN, SYDVKM. Losses at the gene ends were 6 bases for V and 4 bases for J; bases not matched to a gene: 8. The CDR3 length is 14 residues. CDR3 residues: CASRRGQGAYEQYF. The CDR3 region has the DNA TGTGCCAGCAGGAGAGGACAGGGAGCGTACGAGCAGTACTTC.

The chain employs TRBV30 and TRBJ1-5; 10 positions match TRBD1. In germline, CDR1 is GTSNPN, CDR2 SVGIG (reference sequence). The V and J ends lost 2 bases and 5 bases, in that order; junction bases with no gene match: 9. This CDR3 has 16 amino acids. CDR3 in DNA: TGTGCCTGGAGTCCCTGGGACAGGGGAAGGGATCAGCCCCAGCATTTT. The encoded protein is CAWSPWDRGRDQPQHF.

This chain uses TRBV7-9 with TRBJ1-2, with a weak D call TRBD1 (6 bases). The CDR3 consists of 14 residues. Germline-derived CDR1 and CDR2 are SEHNR and FQNEAQ (reference sequence). V lost 0 bases, J lost 8 bases, and 13 bases lay in between. CDR3 in DNA: TGTGCCAGCAGCTTAGCGGCCGGGCAGGGGGGCTACACCTTC. It translates to CASSLAAGQGGYTF. Full variable domain (remainder filled in from reference TRBV7-9 and TRBJ1-2): DTGVSQNPRHKITKRGQNVTFRCDPISEHNRLYWYRQTLGQGPEFLTYFQNEAQLEKSRLLSDRFSAERPKGSFSTLEIQRTEQGDSAMYLCASSLAAGQGGYTFGSGTRLTVV.

V gene TRBV4-2 combines with J gene TRBJ2-7, with D perhaps matching TRBD2 (6 bases). The germline CDR1 and CDR2 sequences are LGHNA and YNFKEQ. The CDR3 sequence is 15 residues long. V was clipped by 0 bases and J by 4 bases, with 13 bases between them. CDR3 sequence (DNA): TGTGCCAGCAGCCAAGATAGAGGAGGGAATTACGAGCAGTACTTC. This gives the protein CASSQDRGGNYEQYF.

The V and J genes are TRBV5-1 and TRBJ2-2; no clear D. Trimming cost V 4 bases and J 5 bases, with 9 bases left between them. Germline-derived CDR1 and CDR2 are SGHRS and YFSETQ. The CDR3 totals 13 residues. The CDR3 DNA reads as TGCGCCAGCAGCCTAAAAGTGACCGGGGAGCTGTTTTTT. It translates to CASSLKVTGELFF.

This chain joins TRBV7-2 and TRBJ1-5; TRBD1 matches at 9 bases. V gave up 2 bases and J gave up 5 bases; unmatched junction bases: 1. Looked up from germline, CDR1 is SGHTA and CDR2 is FQGNSA. The CDR3 covers 14 residues. DNA for the CDR3: TGTGCCAGCAGCTTACGGACAGGGGATCAGCCCCAGCATTTT. Protein product: CASSLRTGDQPQHF.

The J gene is TRBJ2-7, the V gene TRBV24-1; maybe TRBD1 (6 bases). The CDR3 length is 15 residues. Germline lookup yields CDR1 KGHDR and CDR2 SFDVKD. Between the trimmed V and J ends, which lost 7 bases and 2 bases, there was a span of 17 bases. CDR3 region: CATSDHRDKTYEQYF. The DNA for the CDR3 is TGTGCCACCAGCGACCACCGGGACAAGACCTACGAGCAGTACTTC.

The gene calls are TRBV4-2 and TRBJ2-5; 10 nucleotides agree with TRBD1. CDR3 size: 15 residues. V lost 1 base, J lost 5 bases, and 4 bases stayed unmatched. Germline V gives CDR1 LGHNA, CDR2 YNFKEQ. CDR3 sequence reads: CASSQAGTGDETQYF. CDR3 sequence (DNA): TGTGCCAGCAGCCAAGCTGGGACAGGGGACGAGACCCAGTACTTC.

This chain uses TRBV5-1 with TRBJ2-1; 13 nucleotides align to TRBD2. This CDR3 is built from 15 residues. Germline assignment: CDR1 SGHRS and CDR2 YFSETQ. J was trimmed by 7 bases and V by 4 bases; bases with no gene match: 5. CDR3 in DNA: TGCGCCAGCAGCAAAGGGACTAGCGGGATAAATGAGCAGTTCTTC. This codes for CASSKGTSGINEQFF.

The sample holds one count of this clone. V usage is TRBV28 and J usage is TRBJ1-6, with 9 bases that match TRBD1. Germline assignment: CDR1 MDHEN and CDR2 SYDVKM. J lost 0 bases, V lost 6 bases, and 21 bases had no gene match. The CDR3 totals 22 residues. In DNA form, the CDR3 reads TGTGCCAGCAGCCCTATCCCCACCTACCCGGGGACAGGGAGCTCCTATAATTCACCCCTCCACTTT. Translation: CASSPIPTYPGTGSSYNSPLHF. Full variable domain (outside the CDR3, taken from reference TRBV28 and TRBJ1-6): DVKVTQSSRYLVKRTGEKVFLECVQDMDHENMFWYRQDPGLGLRLIYFSYDVKMKEKGDIPEGYSVSREKKERFSLILESASTNQTSMYLCASSPIPTYPGTGSSYNSPLHFGNGTRLTVT.

The chain couples TRBV24-1 to TRBJ2-1, with TRBD1 identical over 9 bases. The CDR3 is 16 residues long. Germline assignment: CDR1 KGHDR and CDR2 SFDVKD. Trimming took 4 bases from V and 8 from J; bases not matched to a gene: 11. The CDR3 bases are TGTGCCACCAGTGAGGGTAGGACAGGGGTTGTACATGAGCAGTTCTTC. Its translation is CATSEGRTGVVHEQFF.

The table lists this clone with a count of one. The chain has TRBV2 and TRBJ1-3; TRBD1 matches 8 bases. J lost 4 bases, V lost 8 bases, and 7 bases had no gene match. Germline V gene lookup returns CDR1 SNHLY and CDR2 FYNNEI. The CDR3 spans 14 residues. CDR3 in DNA: TGTGCCAGCGGTCAGGGGGCAAAAGGAAACACCATATATTTT. The encoded protein is CASGQGAKGNTIYF.

The chain joins TRBV11-2 to TRBJ2-1, with 8 bases matching TRBD2. The germline V gene encodes CDR1 SGHAT and CDR2 FQNNGV. The CDR3 spans 15 residues. The V and J ends lost 4 bases and 1 base, in that order; junction bases with no gene match: 3. The CDR3: CASSSTSGSYNEQFF. The CDR3 nucleotides are TGTGCCAGCAGCTCTACTAGCGGTTCCTACAATGAGCAGTTCTTC.

Concerning this clone: An end of the junction does not agree with germline; a read error may underlie this. The chain carries TRBV7-8 and TRBJ2-7; possible D gene TRBD2, 6 bases. This CDR3 has 12 amino acids. Germline CDR1 reads SGHVS; CDR2 reads FQNEAQ. The CDR3 protein is CASSLSAGPTTF. The CDR3 DNA follows: TGTGCCAGCAGCTTAAGTGCGGGACCTACGACCTTC.

This clone has a single count. The chain employs TRBV5-1 and TRBJ2-7; 8 nucleotides line up with TRBD2. This CDR3 has 15 amino acids. Germline lookup yields CDR1 SGHRS and CDR2 YFSETQ. With 4 bases clipped from V and 4 bases from J, the junction kept 10 bases outside the gene matches. DNA of the CDR3: TGCGCCAGCAGCCCGGGGGGGCAGGGGATATACGAGCAGTACTTC. This encodes CASSPGGQGIYEQYF.

The chain links TRBV19 to TRBJ1-1; perhaps TRBD1 as D (5 bases). Trimming cost V 5 bases and J 0 bases, with 13 bases left between them. The length of the CDR3 is 15 residues. Germline lookup yields CDR1 LNHDA and CDR2 SQIVND (reference sequence). CDR3 nucleotide sequence: TGTGCCAGTAGTCCTAACGACAGACTGAACACTGAAGCTTTCTTT. Protein sequence: CASSPNDRLNTEAFF.